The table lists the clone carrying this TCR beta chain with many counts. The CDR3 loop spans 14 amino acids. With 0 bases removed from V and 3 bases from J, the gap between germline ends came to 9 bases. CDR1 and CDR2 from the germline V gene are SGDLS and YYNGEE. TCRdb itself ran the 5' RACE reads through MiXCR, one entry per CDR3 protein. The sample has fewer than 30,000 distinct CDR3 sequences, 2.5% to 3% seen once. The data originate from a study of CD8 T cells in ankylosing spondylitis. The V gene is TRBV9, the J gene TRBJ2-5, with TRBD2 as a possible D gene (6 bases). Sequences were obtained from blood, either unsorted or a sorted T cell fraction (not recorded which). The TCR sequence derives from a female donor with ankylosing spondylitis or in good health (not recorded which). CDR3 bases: TGTGCCAGCAGCGTAGCGGCGGGGAAAGAGACCCAGTACTTC. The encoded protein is CASSVAAGKETQYF.